Presented here are 10 T cell receptor beta chains from one specimen sequenced in a study of metastatic and nonmetastatic thyroid tumors. Each patient went into thyroid surgery without having received any treatment. TCRdb redid the clone calls on the PCR reads using MiXCR. The sample has more than 90,000 clones; approximately 11% are singletons. The sample comprised blood. The receptors were sampled from a female donor with papillary thyroid cancer or a benign thyroid nodule (not recorded which). Some clones in this sample may be carry-over from other donors' samples.

At least ten counts were recorded for this clone. The gene calls are TRBV29-1 and TRBJ1-1; D gene ambiguous. Trimming removed 6 bases at V and 0 bases at J, with 11 bases between. Germline CDR1 reads SQVTM; CDR2 reads ANQGSEA. This CDR3 contains 13 residues. The CDR3, as DNA: TGCAGCGTCCGCGAGAACGTGAACACTGAAGCTTTCTTT. It is translated as CSVRENVNTEAFF.

This clone was observed at least ten times. The V and J genes are TRBV28 and TRBJ2-4; 12 nucleotides match TRBD2. The CDR3 is 17 amino acids. Trimming at V came to 5 bases and at J to 4 bases, leaving 9 bases not matched to a gene. Germline loops: CDR1 MDHEN, CDR2 SYDVKM. CDR3 coding DNA: TGTGCCAGCAGTCCACCTCTAGCGGGAGGGATAAAAAACATTCAGTACTTC. It yields the protein CASSPPLAGGIKNIQYF. Full variable domain (missing parts from reference TRBV28 and TRBJ2-4): DVKVTQSSRYLVKRTGEKVFLECVQDMDHENMFWYRQDPGLGLRLIYFSYDVKMKEKGDIPEGYSVSREKKERFSLILESASTNQTSMYLCASSPPLAGGIKNIQYFGAGTRLSVL.

The sample holds one count of this clone. This chain joins TRBV11-2 and TRBJ2-1, with 9 bases aligning to TRBD2. Germline CDR1 reads SGHAT; CDR2 reads FQNNGV. The ends lost 3 bases at V and 10 bases at J; junction bases unmatched: 13. This CDR3 has 16 residues. CDR3 region: CASSFVRSREGREQFF. The CDR3 DNA sequence: TGTGCCAGCAGCTTTGTGCGTTCGCGGGAGGGCCGGGAGCAGTTCTTC.

This clone was observed many times. This chain links TRBV4-2 with TRBJ1-1; D not resolved. CDR1 is LGHNA, CDR2 YNFKEQ, per germline. V lost 3 bases and J lost 3, with 17 bases in between. This CDR3 is 16 amino acids long. CDR3 nucleotide sequence: TGTGCCAGCAGCCACCCCTCGAGGACGGGTCACACTGAAGCTTTCTTT. This sequence encodes CASSHPSRTGHTEAFF.

The sample holds a few counts of this clone. This chain joins TRBV13 and TRBJ1-3; no definite D call. Between the trimmed V and J ends, which lost 11 bases and 0 bases, there was a span of 14 bases. The CDR3 contains 14 residues. Germline CDR1 reads PRHDT; CDR2 reads FYEKMQ (reference sequence). CDR3 sequence reads: CASGRVSSGNTIYF. In DNA, the CDR3 is TGTGCCTCCGGACGGGTTTCCTCTGGAAACACCATATATTTT.

There are many counts of this clone. At the DNA level, this CDR3 is encoded by other sequences in the same sample as well. The rearrangement joins TRBV12-3 or TRBV12-4 to TRBJ1-4; no definite D call. The V and J ends lost 1 base and 8 bases respectively, with 11 bases between them. CDR3 length: 14 amino acids. The CDR3 region has the DNA TGTGCCAGCAGTTTAGGGGCACAGTCGGAAAAACTGTTTTTT. This encodes CASSLGAQSEKLFF.

This clone was counted many times. The rearrangement links TRBV20-1 to TRBJ1-1; maybe TRBD1 (6 bases). Trimming stripped 2 bases from V and 6 bases from J, with 13 bases between. This CDR3 is 13 amino acids long. Germline-derived CDR1 and CDR2 are DFQATT and SNEGSKA (reference sequence). The CDR3 sequence: CSARPGAYAEAFF. The CDR3 bases are TGCAGTGCTAGACCAGGGGCGTACGCTGAAGCTTTCTTT.

This clone was counted at least ten times. The genes are TRBV20-1 and TRBJ1-1, with a weak D call TRBD1 (5 bases). This CDR3 comprises 13 residues. Germline CDR1 DFQATT, CDR2 SNEGSKA (reference sequence). V lost 1 base to trimming and J lost 4 bases, with 10 bases between them. For the CDR3, the DNA is TGCAGTGCTAGAGTAGGGGTGGGCACTGAAGCTTTCTTT. Its translation is CSARVGVGTEAFF.

In its sample, this clone was seen a few times. This may arise from a read error, as a much more abundant clone is one base away. The same CDR3 is also encoded by other DNA sequences in this sample. Written as DNA, the CDR3 is TGTGCCAGTAGTAGGGCGGTAGCTAGGACAGATACTCAGTATTTT. This sequence encodes CASSRAVARTDTQYF. The chain employs TRBV19 and TRBJ2-3; a weak D match, TRBD1 (6 bases). Germline CDR1 LNHDA, CDR2 SQIVND (reference sequence). The CDR3 consists of 15 residues.

This clone has just a few counts. The gene calls are TRBV12-3 or TRBV12-4 and TRBJ2-7; D is unresolved. The CDR3 is made up of 12 amino acids. Trimming took 3 bases from V and 5 from J, leaving 8 bases between them. CDR3 DNA: TGTGCCAGCAGTTTGTGGGCGGACGAGCAGTACTTC. Amino acids: CASSLWADEQYF.